Listed below are T cell receptor beta chains from one sample, sequenced in a study of a mutant IDH1 vaccine in newly diagnosed glioma. What these receptors recognize is not known. Using immunoSEQ multiplex PCR, the repertoire was profiled, and TCRdb retains in-frame clones only, with some absent. The sample consists of about 55,000 clones, 75% to 85% of them appearing once. This specimen was PBMCs, taken from a glioma patient whose treatment included an IDH1 peptide vaccine. Source of these receptors: a man aged 40-49 years with glioma. Both conserved end residues are part of each CDR3.

V	J	CDR3
TRBV6-5	TRBJ1-2	CASSTRTGGYYGYTF
TRBV6-1	TRBJ1-2	CASSEGGGGLNYGYTF
TRBV6-5	TRBJ2-7	CASMGGQFYEQYF
TRBV29-1	TRBJ2-7	CSVEGSRVSEQYF
TRBV19	TRBJ1-2	CASTRDRYGYTF
TRBV9	TRBJ2-2	CASSENTGELFF
TRBV27	TRBJ1-5	CASGPRGNQPQHF
TRBV7-2	TRBJ2-5	CASSLAVGSSQETQYF
TRBV18	TRBJ1-1	CASSPPGSGNTEAFF
TRBV27	TRBJ2-7	CASRPGTDPSYEQYF
TRBV4-1	TRBJ1-2	CASSQDQGQGELHYGYTF
TRBV30	TRBJ2-3	CAWSAGRGNTDTQYF
TRBV6-1	TRBJ1-5	CASSAGKGSYSNQPQHF
TRBV7-9	TRBJ1-5	CASSAGPGGNQPQHF
TRBV19	TRBJ1-6	CASSIFPSSYNSPLHF
TRBV27	TRBJ1-2	CASSLGQGRGYTF
TRBV29-1	TRBJ1-2	CSVENSPGYGYTF
TRBV6-4	TRBJ1-5	CAPLAGTHQPQHF
TRBV2	TRBJ2-5	CASIGVYRETQYF
TRBV19	TRBJ1-2	CASSMGGYYGYTF
TRBV6-5	TRBJ1-1	CASSYGQVSEAFF
TRBV30	TRBJ1-2	CAWSVSAGPANYGYTF
TRBV5-1	TRBJ2-1	CASSGGGGAWFF
TRBV13	TRBJ1-1	CASSFGTEEMNTEAFF
TRBV19	TRBJ1-5	CASRRTGSKGNQPQHF
TRBV14	TRBJ1-1	CASSQVPVVSEAFF
TRBV5-6	TRBJ2-7	CASSFGTGQLPYEQYF
TRBV5-6	TRBJ1-1	CASSQGGMNTEAFF
TRBV7-9	TRBJ2-7	CASSPYRDRGHEQYF
TRBV18	TRBJ1-4	CASSPSGEKLFF
TRBV7-6	TRBJ2-1	CASSDRDSYNEQFF
TRBV6-4	TRBJ2-5	CASSDGYQGTQYF
TRBV6-5	TRBJ1-1	CASRQMNTEAFF
TRBV6-5	TRBJ2-3	CASSYVRGATTDTQYF
TRBV6-1	TRBJ2-7	CASRSGTSYEQYF
TRBV29-1	TRBJ1-3	CSVDLEGGNTIYF
TRBV9	TRBJ2-1	CASSVADRRAYNEQFF
TRBV5-4	TRBJ2-3	CASSLDGDTQYF
TRBV7-2	TRBJ2-7	CASSFGTAEQYF
TRBV29-1	TRBJ1-2	CSVEGTGIGYTF
TRBV6-4	TRBJ1-1	CASSIGEGTEAFF